This T cell receptor (beta chain) was found in a study of T cells after yellow fever vaccination. Study-level information: SMART-Seq v4 Ultra Low Input served to prepare low-cell-number fractions. Study conclusions and caveats: A large majority of primary-vaccination clones showed up again after the booster (about 97% CD4, around 90% CD8). It was a weaker secondary response, yet one that peaked faster, at day 5 versus 15.

Germline V gene sequence: CDR1 SGHVS, CDR2 FQNEAQ. V was trimmed by 5 bases and J by 1 base, leaving 12 bases between them. The CDR3 totals 15 residues. As concerns this clonotype: Its antigen remains unknown.

As TCR cDNA was made by 5'RACE template switching, a universal primer site and UMIs were added. Via MiXCR, TCRdb re-called the 5' RACE reads, giving one row per CDR3 protein. The table shows 200,000 to 250,000 distinct CDR3 sequences, with roughly 7.2% occurring only once. The chain joins TRBV7-8 to TRBJ1-5, with D possibly matching TRBD1 (5 bases). Sequenced here: CD4+ T cells sorted from PBMCs, sampled 15 days after the yellow fever booster vaccination. This clonotype originated in a man aged 30-40 years who received the YFV17D yellow fever vaccine. Here the CDR3 reads CASSPGPESNQPQHF. The CDR3 DNA is TGTGCCAGCAGCCCGGGACCTGAGAGCAATCAGCCCCAGCATTTT.